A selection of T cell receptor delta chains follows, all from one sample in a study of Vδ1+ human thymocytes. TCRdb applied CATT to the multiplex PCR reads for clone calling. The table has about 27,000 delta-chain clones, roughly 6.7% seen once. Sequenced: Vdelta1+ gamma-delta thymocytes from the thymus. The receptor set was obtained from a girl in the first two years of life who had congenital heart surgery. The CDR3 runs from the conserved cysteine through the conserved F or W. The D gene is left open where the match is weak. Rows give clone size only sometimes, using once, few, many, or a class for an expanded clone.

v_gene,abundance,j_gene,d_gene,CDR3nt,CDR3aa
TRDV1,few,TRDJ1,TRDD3,TGTGCTCTTGGGGATATTTTCCTGCTCAACGGTACTGGGGGGCTCTACACCGATAAACTCATCTTT,CALGDIFLLNGTGGLYTDKLIF
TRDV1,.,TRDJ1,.,TGTGCTCTTGGGGAACGCTATTTCGATAAACTCATCTTT,CALGERYFDKLIF
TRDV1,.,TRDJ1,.,TGTGCTCTTGGGGATCTAGGGGGGGGAACGTACACCGATAAACTCATCTTT,CALGDLGGGTYTDKLIF
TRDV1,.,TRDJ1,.,TGTGCTCTTGGGGAACGCGATAAACTCATCTTT,CALGERDKLIF
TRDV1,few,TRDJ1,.,TGTGCTCTTGGGGGTTGCTTCCCTTACACCGATAAACTCATCTTT,CALGGCFPYTDKLIF
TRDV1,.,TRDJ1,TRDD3,TGTGCTCTTGGGGAACTAGAAGCCAGTACTGGGGGATACTACGTTAGCACCGATAAACTCATCTTT,CALGELEASTGGYYVSTDKLIF
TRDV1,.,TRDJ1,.,TGTGCTCTTGGGGAACAAATCGCCCTTAACACCGATAAACTCATCTTT,CALGEQIALNTDKLIF
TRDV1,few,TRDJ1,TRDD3,TGTGCTCTTGGGTCGTTCCTTACTGGGGGCCCGGGGGGCACCGATAAACTCATCTTT,CALGSFLTGGPGGTDKLIF
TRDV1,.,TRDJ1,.,TGTGCTCTTGGGGAATTAGTGGTCCCGATAAGGGTCGATAAACTCATCTTT,CALGELVVPIRVDKLIF
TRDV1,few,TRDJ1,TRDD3,TGTGCTCTTGGGGAACCCTCACTTCAAAACTGGGGGATAAGGGGGGTCGGAAAACTCATCTTT,CALGEPSLQNWGIRGVGKLIF
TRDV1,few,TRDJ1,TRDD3,TGTGCTCTTGGGGATCCACCCTTTCTTACTGGGGGATACGGACATACCGATAAACTCATCTTT,CALGDPPFLTGGYGHTDKLIF
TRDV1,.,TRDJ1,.,TGTGCTCTTGGGTCCCCAGTCCCTCCGGGAATTACCGATAAACTCATCTTT,CALGSPVPPGITDKLIF
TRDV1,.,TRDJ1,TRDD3,TGTGCTCTGGCCGGTGCTACTGGGGATTTGTGCGCCGATAAACTCATCTTT,CALAGATGDLCADKLIF
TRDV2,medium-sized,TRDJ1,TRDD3,TGTGCCTGTCACTTATACTGGGGGATACTCTACACCGATAAACTCATCTTT,CACHLYWGILYTDKLIF
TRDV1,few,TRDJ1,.,TGTGCTCTTGGGGTTCCCGCCCACACCGAAAAACTCATCTTT,CALGVPAHTEKLIF
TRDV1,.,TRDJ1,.,TGTGCTCTTGGGGAGCGAGTCCTCCCAAACGGCCTGTACACCGATAAACTCATCTTT,CALGERVLPNGLYTDKLIF
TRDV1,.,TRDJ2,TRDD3,TGTGCTCTTGGTCCTCTGGGGGATACGCGAATTAACACTTTGACAGCACAACTCTTCTTT,CALGPLGDTRINTLTAQLFF
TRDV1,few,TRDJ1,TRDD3,TGTGCTCTTGGGGAACTACCACGAGGGGGGGATACCGATAAACTCATCTTT,CALGELPRGGDTDKLIF
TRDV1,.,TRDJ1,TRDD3,TGTGCTCTTGAATCTGTAGTGGGGGGGATACTGTACACCGATAAACTCATCTTT,CALESVVGGILYTDKLIF